This T cell receptor (beta chain) was sequenced for a study of cytomegalovirus exposure and HLA in healthy donors. Whole-study results and caveats: Later, an analysis showed that TCR beta chains associated with HLA were more clonally expanded than others that were equally common. A previous analysis found most TCR beta V segments productive roughly 87% or roughly 30% of the time. Reports described diagnosis of cytomegalovirus status by the classifier as highly specific and sensitive.

Trimming took off 0 bases at V and 9 bases at J, with 5 bases between the two ends. The CDR3 covers 10 residues. CDR1 and CDR2 from the germline V gene are GTSNPN and SVGIG (reference sequence). Primers: 60 Vbeta forward and 13 Jbeta reverse. Assay: immunoSEQ multiplex PCR; the TCRdb copy retains only in-frame clones and omits some. The sample lists more than 140,000 clones; 77% were seen once. As regards this clone: The antigen is not known.

The chain recombines TRBV30 with TRBJ1-2; D gene uncertain. Sequenced: PBMCs. The TCR comes from a female donor in good health and CMV-seronegative. The DNA of the CDR3 is TGTGCCTGGAGTGTTTCTAGCTACACCTTC. Protein: CAWSVSSYTF.